This passage covers 27 T cell receptor beta chains from one sample sequenced in a study of a mutant IDH1 vaccine in newly diagnosed glioma. Stated time point: week 35, safety follow-up. The vaccine gave 300 ug of a 20-mer mutant IDH1 peptide subcutaneously per dose. Generated by immunoSEQ multiplex PCR, the TCRdb table keeps only in-frame clones and is missing some. The sample consists of roughly 49,000 clones, around 92% of them appearing once. These receptors have no identified antigens. The material sequenced was PBMCs, taken from a glioma patient whose treatment included an IDH1 peptide vaccine. The receptors come from a man aged 50 to 59 with glioma.

The chain uses TRBV18 and TRBJ2-5, with 10 bases lining up with TRBD2. After removal of 2 bases from V and 1 base from J, the junction contained 4 bases not matched to a gene. There are 16 residues in the CDR3. Germline lookup yields CDR1 KGHSH and CDR2 LQKENI. CDR3 residues: CASSPTPSGGQETQYF. The CDR3 nucleotides read TGTGCCAGCTCACCAACCCCTAGCGGGGGCCAAGAGACCCAGTACTTC.

The CDR3 nucleotides are TGTGCCAGCAGTGTAGGACAGGTTGGCACAGATACGCAGTATTTT. Its protein is CASSVGQVGTDTQYF. The rearrangement links TRBV2 to TRBJ2-3; 7 nucleotides match TRBD1. With 4 bases clipped from V and 1 base from J, the junction kept 5 bases outside the gene matches. CDR1 SNHLY and CDR2 FYNNEI come from the germline V gene. This CDR3 is built from 15 residues.

The genes are TRBV5-1 and TRBJ2-7; 8 bases map to TRBD1. Losses at the gene ends were 4 bases for V and 2 bases for J; bases not matched to a gene: 5. The CDR3 extends over 14 amino acids. CDR1 SGHRS and CDR2 YFSETQ come from the germline V gene. CDR3 nucleotides: TGCGCCAGCAGCCACGACAGGGGACCCTACGAGCAGTACTTC. This translates into CASSHDRGPYEQYF.

The CDR3 spells CASSYAPPNEKLFF. CDR3 nucleotides: TGTGCCAGCAGTTACGCTCCCCCAAATGAAAAACTGTTTTTT. V gene TRBV6-6 combines with J gene TRBJ1-4; D unresolved. CDR3 length equals 14 residues. Germline V gene data show CDR1 as MNHNY and CDR2 as SVGAGI (reference sequence). The ends were cut back, 2 bases at V and 5 bases at J, with 9 bases in the middle.

The gene calls are TRBV27 and TRBJ1-4; D gene uncertain. The CDR3 runs 14 residues. Deletions cut 3 bases from V and 7 bases from J, with 12 bases between. Germline-derived CDR1 and CDR2 are MNHEY and SMNVEV (reference sequence). CDR3 region: CASSFSARAEKLFF. The CDR3 nucleotides read TGTGCCAGCAGTTTTTCGGCCAGAGCTGAAAAACTGTTTTTT.

The J gene is TRBJ2-5, the V gene TRBV10-3; 7 nucleotides agree with TRBD2. Germline V gene lookup returns CDR1 ENHRY and CDR2 SYGVKD. V lost 6 bases, J lost 1 base, and 2 bases stayed unmatched. The CDR3 length is 13 residues. Written as DNA, the CDR3 is TGTGCCATCAGCGGGGGGTCCCAAGAGACCCAGTACTTC. Its translation is CAISGGSQETQYF.

The J gene is TRBJ1-2, the V gene TRBV28; 8 bases map to TRBD1. The CDR3 length is 13 residues. After removal of 8 bases from V and 4 bases from J, the junction contained 6 bases not matched to a gene. Germline V lookup: CDR1 MDHEN, CDR2 SYDVKM. For the CDR3, the DNA is TGTGCCAGCTACTCGACAGGGGTCTATGGCTACACCTTC. Protein: CASYSTGVYGYTF.

V is TRBV5-8 and J is TRBJ2-1; the D gene is possibly TRBD1 (6 bases). The CDR3 covers 16 residues. The germline V gene encodes CDR1 SGHTS and CDR2 YDEGEE. The V end was cut by 6 bases, the J end by 0 bases, with 16 bases between. Here the CDR3 DNA reads TGTGCCAGCACCCCCCGACAGGCCCGCTCCTACAATGAGCAGTTCTTC. It codes for CASTPRQARSYNEQFF.

In nucleotides, the CDR3 is TGTGCCAGCAGCCTGGGAGCGTACGAGCAGTACTTC. Its protein is CASSLGAYEQYF. The chain has TRBV5-6 and TRBJ2-7, with a tentative D call TRBD2 (5 bases). CDR1 SGHDT and CDR2 YYEEEE come from the germline V gene. The CDR3 consists of 12 residues. Trimming removed 4 bases at V and 4 bases at J, with 9 bases between.

The V and J genes are TRBV10-3 and TRBJ2-7; D is unresolved. The CDR3 is made up of 14 amino acids. The germline gives CDR1 ENHRY, CDR2 SYGVKD. Between the trimmed V and J ends, which lost 0 bases and 2 bases, there was a span of 8 bases. As DNA, the CDR3 is TGTGCCATCAGTGAGTCTTCTAGTACCTACGAGCAGTACTTC. Its translation is CAISESSSTYEQYF.

This clone was observed a single time. This chain uses TRBV6-1 with TRBJ2-7; TRBD2 is a possible D gene (6 bases). In germline, CDR1 is MNHNS, CDR2 SASEGT. CDR3 size: 17 residues. Trimming left V 3 bases short and J 7 bases short, with 25 bases between. The CDR3 protein is CASSDGLAYGRAGEQYF. CDR3 DNA sequence: TGTGCCAGCAGTGACGGCCTTGCCTACGGCAGGGCGGGGGAGCAGTACTTC.

This chain connects TRBV6-1 to TRBJ1-2, with D possibly TRBD1 on 5 matching bases. Germline CDR1 reads MNHNS; CDR2 reads SASEGT. With 4 bases removed from V and 9 bases from J, the gap between germline ends came to 18 bases. CDR3 length: 14 residues. Here the CDR3 DNA reads TGTGCCAGCAGTGGGGGGATAGGTCGTTGGAGCTACACCTTC. Protein: CASSGGIGRWSYTF.

The rearrangement joins TRBV7-2 to TRBJ1-5; the D is unclear. The CDR3 runs 15 residues. V lost 0 bases and J 6 bases, leaving 12 bases between the germline ends. CDR1 SGHTA and CDR2 FQGNSA come from the germline V gene. The CDR3 DNA follows: TGTGCCAGCAGCTTAGCGGGTTTCTTGGGTCAGCCCCAGCATTTT. Translating it yields CASSLAGFLGQPQHF.

The V call is TRBV7-8, the J call TRBJ2-3; D uncertain. The CDR3 contains 12 residues. Trimming pared 2 bases from V and 6 bases from J, leaving 6 bases between. Germline values: CDR1 SGHVS, CDR2 FQNEAQ. In DNA form, the CDR3 reads TGTGCCAGCAGCTTACCGGCTGATACGCAGTATTTT. Encoded protein: CASSLPADTQYF.

The chain is built from TRBV2 and TRBJ2-7; D uncertain. The germline V gene has CDR1 SNHLY and CDR2 FYNNEI. V lost 8 bases, J lost 0 bases, and 5 bases lay in between. The CDR3 is made up of 11 amino acids. The CDR3 spells CASLGSYEQYF. Written as DNA, the CDR3 is TGTGCCAGCCTCGGCTCCTACGAGCAGTACTTC.

The chain combines TRBV6-1 with TRBJ1-2; D gene unclear. Germline lookup yields CDR1 MNHNS and CDR2 SASEGT. V lost 1 base, J lost 8 bases, and 5 bases lay in between. The CDR3 extends over 11 amino acids. The CDR3: CASSEGGGYTF. The CDR3 DNA is TGTGCCAGCAGTGAAGGAGGGGGCTACACCTTC.

V usage is TRBV7-9 and J usage is TRBJ2-6; D tentatively fits TRBD1 or TRBD2 (6 bases each). The V and J ends lost 5 bases and 2 bases respectively, with 16 bases between them. The CDR3 sequence is 17 residues long. Germline CDR1 is SEHNR and CDR2 is FQNEAQ (reference sequence). CDR3 DNA: TGTGCCAGCAGCCGGAGGGGCAGGGACACTGGGGCCAACGTCCTGACTTTC. Its protein is CASSRRGRDTGANVLTF.

The chain uses TRBV4-3 and TRBJ1-5; D is undetermined. This CDR3 comprises 15 residues. Germline V CDR1 and CDR2: LGHNA, YSLEER. Trimming shortened V by 0 bases and J by 0 bases, and 6 bases separated the two germline ends. The CDR3: CASSQDQYSNQPQHF. CDR3 nucleotides: TGCGCCAGCAGCCAAGATCAGTATAGCAATCAGCCCCAGCATTTT.

The V call is TRBV5-1, the J call TRBJ1-1, with 10 bases lining up with TRBD1. V shed 3 bases, J shed 5 bases, and the junction held 1 base outside the gene matches. CDR1 SGHRS and CDR2 YFSETQ come from the germline V gene. The CDR3 contains 13 residues. CDR3 residues: CASSSGQGTEAFF. The CDR3 bases are TGCGCCAGCAGCTCGGGACAGGGGACTGAAGCTTTCTTT.

This CDR3 reads CASSQDWVATGGPITGELFF. The CDR3, as DNA: TGTGCCAGCAGCCAAGATTGGGTAGCGACGGGAGGGCCTATCACCGGGGAGCTGTTTTTT. The V gene is TRBV4-2, the J gene TRBJ2-2; 8 bases fit TRBD2. V gave up 0 bases and J gave up 4 bases; unmatched junction bases: 16. In germline, CDR1 is LGHNA, CDR2 YNFKEQ. The CDR3 sequence is 20 residues long.

V gene TRBV19 combines with J gene TRBJ1-1; D is undetermined. Trimming cost V 6 bases and J 1 base, with 6 bases left between them. The CDR3 runs to 12 residues. CDR1 and CDR2 (germline): LNHDA, SQIVND (reference sequence). CDR3 protein: CASSPENTEAFF. The CDR3 coding sequence is TGTGCCAGTAGCCCAGAGAACACTGAAGCTTTCTTT. Full variable domain (missing parts from reference TRBV19 and TRBJ1-1): DGGITQSPKYLFRKEGQNVTLSCEQNLNHDAMYWYRQDPGQGLRLIYYSQIVNDFQKGDIAEGYSVSREKKESFPLTVTSAQKNPTAFYLCASSPENTEAFFGQGTRLTVV.

The chain is built from TRBV19 and TRBJ1-1, with unresolved D. V lost 4 bases and J lost 1, with 10 bases in between. The CDR3 is made up of 14 amino acids. CDR1 is LNHDA, CDR2 SQIVND, per germline (reference sequence). CDR3 in DNA: TGTGCCAGTAGTAGGACCCCAAGGAACACTGAAGCTTTCTTT. Encoded protein: CASSRTPRNTEAFF. The full variable domain, completed using reference TRBV19 and TRBJ1-1, is DGGITQSPKYLFRKEGQNVTLSCEQNLNHDAMYWYRQDPGQGLRLIYYSQIVNDFQKGDIAEGYSVSREKKESFPLTVTSAQKNPTAFYLCASSRTPRNTEAFFGQGTRLTVV.

DNA of the CDR3: TGTGCCTGGAGTATCGGGACTCCGGCCGCCAAAAACATTCAGTACTTC. This codes for CAWSIGTPAAKNIQYF. The chain links TRBV30 to TRBJ2-4; a weak D match, TRBD2 (6 bases). This CDR3 is 16 amino acids long. Germline CDR1 GTSNPN, CDR2 SVGIG (reference sequence). V lost 2 bases and J lost 1, with 15 bases in between.

The gene calls are TRBV6-1 and TRBJ1-4, with D possibly TRBD1 on 6 matching bases. Trimming left V 6 bases short and J 8 bases short, with 16 bases between. This CDR3 has 14 amino acids. CDR1 MNHNS and CDR2 SASEGT come from the germline V gene. CDR3 nucleotide sequence: TGTGCCAGCAGGGTACCAGGGGTACGGGAAAAACTGTTTTTT. Protein product: CASRVPGVREKLFF.

This chain joins TRBV10-2 and TRBJ2-5, with TRBD1 matching 8 bases. The CDR3 is 14 amino acids. In germline, CDR1 is WSHSY, CDR2 SAAADI. The trim removed 7 bases at V and 5 bases at J, leaving 9 bases unmatched. The CDR3 sequence is CASKRDRSRETQYF. The CDR3 DNA reads TGCGCCAGCAAAAGGGACAGGTCCAGGGAGACCCAGTACTTC.

V is TRBV7-8 and J is TRBJ2-2, with 9 bases matching TRBD2. The CDR3 is 17 amino acids. After removal of 5 bases from V and 4 bases from J, the junction contained 11 bases not matched to a gene. The germline gives CDR1 SGHVS, CDR2 FQNEAQ. The CDR3, as DNA: TGTGCCAGCAGCCCGGAGGGGGCGGGAGGGCGCACCGGGGAGCTGTTTTTT. This sequence encodes CASSPEGAGGRTGELFF.

The V gene is TRBV25-1, the J gene TRBJ1-1; no definite D call. V gave up 4 bases and J gave up 0 bases, with 6 bases separating them. CDR3 length: 13 amino acids. Looked up from germline, CDR1 is MGHDK and CDR2 is SYGVNS. CDR3 sequence reads: CASSGEMNTEAFF. The CDR3 nucleotides are TGTGCCAGCAGTGGTGAGATGAACACTGAAGCTTTCTTT. Full variable domain (outside the CDR3, taken from reference TRBV25-1 and TRBJ1-1): EADIYQTPRYLVIGTGKKITLECSQTMGHDKMYWYQQDPGMELHLIHYSYGVNSTEKGDLSSESTVSRIRTEHFPLTLESARPSHTSQYLCASSGEMNTEAFFGQGTRLTVV.